This T cell receptor beta chain was profiled in a study of response to subunit inactivated influenza vaccine. Study results and limitations: Each seasonal influenza vaccination, the authors suggested, recruits few new T cells.

This clonotype appeared a few times. What it binds is not known. This CDR3 has 12 amino acids. Per germline, CDR1 MDHEN and CDR2 SYDVKM. V dropped 6 bases and J dropped 3 bases, with 9 bases sitting between them. TCRdb called the RT-PCR reads again in MiXCR, with one record for every CDR3 protein. The sample has about 520,000 distinct CDR3 sequences, approximately 7.2% seen once; the top ten hold about an eighth. This receptor was identified in a man aged 45-69 years who received an inactivated influenza vaccine. Here the sequenced sample was PBMCs from blood, taken around 25 months after vaccination. The V and J genes are TRBV28 and TRBJ2-7; D is unresolved. CDR3 protein: CASRPNVYEQYF. The CDR3 nucleotides are TGTGCCAGCAGGCCGAACGTCTACGAGCAGTACTTC.